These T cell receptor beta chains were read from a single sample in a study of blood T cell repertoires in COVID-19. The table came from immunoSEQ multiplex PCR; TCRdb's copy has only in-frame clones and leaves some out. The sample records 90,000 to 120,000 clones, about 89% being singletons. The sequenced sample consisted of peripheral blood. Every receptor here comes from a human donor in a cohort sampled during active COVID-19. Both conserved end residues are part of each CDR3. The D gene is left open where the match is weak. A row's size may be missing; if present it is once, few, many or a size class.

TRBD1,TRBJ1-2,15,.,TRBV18,CASSPTGQGNYGYTF,TGTGCCAGCTCACCTACGGGACAGGGTAACTATGGCTACACCTTC
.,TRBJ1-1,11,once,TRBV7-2,CASRRGSEAFF,TGTGCCAGCAGGAGGGGGTCTGAAGCTTTCTTT
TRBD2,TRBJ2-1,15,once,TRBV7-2,CASSLVFLSGSEQFF,TGTGCCAGCAGCTTAGTCTTCTTGAGCGGGAGCGAGCAGTTCTTC
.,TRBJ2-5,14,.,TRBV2,CASSVRLGGETQYF,TGTGCCAGCAGTGTGCGGCTCGGGGGAGAGACCCAGTACTTC
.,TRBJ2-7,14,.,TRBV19,CASSIRGGTYEQYF,TGTGCCAGTAGTATAAGAGGCGGCACCTACGAGCAGTACTTC
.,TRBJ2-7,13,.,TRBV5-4,CASSNPGGYEQYF,TGTGCCAGCAGTAATCCAGGCGGGTACGAGCAGTACTTC
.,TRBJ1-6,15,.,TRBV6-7,CASSSLYRLNSPLHF,TGTGCCAGCAGTTCCCTCTACAGGCTTAATTCACCCCTCCACTTT
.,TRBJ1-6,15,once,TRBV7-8,CASSSGPSGDSPLHF,TGTGCCAGCAGCTCCGGGCCCAGCGGTGATTCACCCCTCCACTTT
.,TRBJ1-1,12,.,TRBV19,CASRTEQSEAFF,TGTGCCAGTAGGACAGAACAATCTGAAGCTTTCTTT
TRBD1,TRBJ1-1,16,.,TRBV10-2,CASREGFGTGSSAAFF,TGCGCCAGCAGGGAGGGTTTCGGGACAGGGTCGTCGGCCGCTTTCTTT
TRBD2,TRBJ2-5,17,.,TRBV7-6,CASSPIASGDPQETQYF,TGTGCCAGCAGTCCTATTGCTAGCGGAGACCCCCAAGAGACCCAGTACTTC
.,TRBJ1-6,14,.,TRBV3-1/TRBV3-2,CASSQVGVNSPLHF,TGTGCCAGCAGCCAAGTAGGGGTTAATTCACCCCTCCACTTT
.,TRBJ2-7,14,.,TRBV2,CASKSDSGSYEQYF,TGTGCCAGCAAATCGGACAGCGGCTCCTACGAGCAGTACTTC
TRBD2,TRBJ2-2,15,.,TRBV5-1,CASSPTSGHTGELFF,TGCGCCAGCAGCCCTACTAGCGGGCACACCGGGGAGCTGTTTTTT
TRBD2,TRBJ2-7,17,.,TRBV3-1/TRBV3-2,CASSKAASGTHSYEQYF,TGTGCCAGCAGCAAAGCGGCTAGCGGGACCCACTCCTACGAGCAGTACTTC
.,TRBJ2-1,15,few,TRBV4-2,CASSQEPFISNEQFF,TGTGCCAGCAGCCAAGAACCCTTTATTAGTAATGAGCAGTTCTTC
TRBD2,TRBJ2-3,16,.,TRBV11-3,CASSLGTRLFTDTQYF,TGTGCCAGCAGCTTAGGGACTAGACTATTCACAGATACGCAGTATTTT
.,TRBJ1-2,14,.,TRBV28,CASSLIDSLGGYTF,TGTGCCAGCAGTTTAATTGACAGCCTTGGTGGCTACACCTTC
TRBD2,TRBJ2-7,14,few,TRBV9,CASSVSGRVDEQYF,TGTGCCAGCAGCGTAAGCGGGAGAGTCGACGAGCAGTACTTC
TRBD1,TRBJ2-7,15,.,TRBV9,CASSAGQGLPYEQYF,TGTGCCAGCAGCGCGGGACAGGGTTTACCCTACGAGCAGTACTTC
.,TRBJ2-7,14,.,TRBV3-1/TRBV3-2,CASSQALGRERQYF,TGTGCCAGCAGCCAAGCGTTGGGCAGGGAAAGGCAGTACTTC
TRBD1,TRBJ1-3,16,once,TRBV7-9,CASSLVTGASGNTIYF,TGTGCCAGCAGCTTAGTGACAGGGGCCTCTGGAAACACCATATATTTT
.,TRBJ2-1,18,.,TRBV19,CASSIDGQRPSSYNEQFF,TGTGCCAGTAGTATAGATGGACAGCGACCGAGCTCCTACAATGAGCAGTTCTTC
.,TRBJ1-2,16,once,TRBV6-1,CASSETSSGVNYGYTF,TGTGCCAGCAGTGAAACCAGCTCAGGCGTTAACTATGGCTACACCTTC
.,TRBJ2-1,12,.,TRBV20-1,CSASAGDNEQFF,TGCAGTGCTAGTGCAGGGGACAATGAGCAGTTCTTC
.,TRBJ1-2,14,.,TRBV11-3,CASSSSVGASGYTF,TGTGCCAGCAGCTCCTCTGTGGGGGCTAGTGGCTACACCTTC
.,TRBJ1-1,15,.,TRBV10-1,CASKKLGVSHAEAFF,TGCGCCAGTAAAAAACTGGGAGTATCGCATGCTGAAGCTTTCTTT
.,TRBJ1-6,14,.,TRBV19,CASSIVLRGSPLHF,TGTGCCAGTAGTATAGTTCTTAGGGGTTCACCCCTCCACTTT
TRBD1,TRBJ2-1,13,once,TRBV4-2,CASSPQTGNEQFF,TGTGCCAGCAGCCCCCAGACAGGGAATGAGCAGTTCTTC
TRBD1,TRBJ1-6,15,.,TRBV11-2,CASSPGQPYNSPLHF,TGTGCCAGCAGCCCGGGACAGCCTTATAATTCACCCCTCCACTTT
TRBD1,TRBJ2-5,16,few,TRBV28,CASSLQGGTGLETQYF,TGTGCCAGCAGTTTACAGGGGGGGACAGGGCTGGAGACCCAGTACTTC
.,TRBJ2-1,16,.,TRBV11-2,CASSLNPGTTSTEQFF,TGTGCCAGCAGCTTAAACCCTGGGACGACTAGTACTGAGCAGTTCTTC
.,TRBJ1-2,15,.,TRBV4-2,CASSQERDSTYGYTF,TGTGCCAGCAGCCAAGAAAGGGACTCGACCTATGGCTACACCTTC
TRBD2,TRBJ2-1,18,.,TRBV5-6,CASSLSSGSGLSYNEQFF,TGTGCCAGCAGCTTGTCTAGCGGGAGTGGGTTGTCCTACAATGAGCAGTTCTTC
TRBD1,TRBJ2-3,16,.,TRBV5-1,CASSSHHRGDTDTQYF,TGCGCCAGCAGCTCGCACCACAGGGGGGACACAGATACGCAGTATTTT
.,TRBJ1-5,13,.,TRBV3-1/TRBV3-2,CASSQVRNQPQHF,TGTGCCAGCAGCCAAGTTCGGAATCAGCCCCAGCATTTT
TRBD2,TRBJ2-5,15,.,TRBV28,CATDKREGLWETQYF,TGTGCCACCGACAAGCGGGAGGGCTTATGGGAGACCCAGTACTTC
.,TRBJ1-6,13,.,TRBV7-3,CASSWDLNSPLHF,TGTGCCAGCAGCTGGGACTTGAATTCACCCCTCCACTTT
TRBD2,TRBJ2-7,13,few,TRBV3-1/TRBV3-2,CASNLAGGVEQYF,TGTGCCAGCAACCTAGCGGGAGGGGTCGAGCAGTACTTC